This T cell receptor beta chain was found in a study of CD8 T cells in ankylosing spondylitis (dated by TCRdb to 2016 to 2017). At the level of the whole study: The study profiled T cell receptor beta repertoires in healthy donors and ankylosing spondylitis patients to find disease-linked TCR variants. In total, the full study cohort was made up of some 110 healthy donors and 25 ankylosing spondylitis patients. Peripheral blood was sampled, and synovial fluid was also collected from ankylosing spondylitis patients. Paper-wide results and their limitations: A TCR beta motif of several highly homologous amino acid variants appeared characteristic of blood from ankylosing spondylitis patients. The disease-linked clones were reported as significantly enriched in matched synovial fluid samples from ankylosing spondylitis patients. Some motif variants were previously reported in synovial fluid and blood of reactive arthritis patients, suggesting common disease-initiation mechanisms. The disease-linked clones showed a CD8+ phenotype and occurred at relatively low frequencies in peripheral blood.

For sequencing, an Illumina HiSeq 2500 was employed. Quantitative 5'-RACE with molecular barcodes was used to prepare TCR beta libraries. Per the source publication's procedure: To identify disease-linked TCR variants, a new computational method was used, one built on a probabilistic model of VDJ rearrangement. TCRdb reworked the public reads: Q25 trimming with fastp, MiXCR clone assembly, productive beta chains retained. Each record represents a unique CDR3 protein, reported with the most common genes and DNA among its rows. The V and J calls follow TCRdb's processing rather than the paper's. In all, the sample holds fewer than 750,000 distinct CDR3 sequences, and 15% to 20% of those were seen once. Clones ranked in the top ten supply about 19% of the sample. As to this clonotype: Which antigen it targets is not known. Base qualities are not provided; no much larger clone lies one nucleotide away.

There are 14 amino acids in the CDR3, from cysteine to phenylalanine inclusive. Only CDR3 DNA remains: 42 bases, in frame from the first base. As encoded in the germline V gene (reference sequence), CDR1 is SEHNR while CDR2 is FQNEAQ. Deletion took 6 bases off V and 4 bases off J, with a span of 12 bases between the germline ends. Material: blood, either unsorted or a sorted T cell fraction (not recorded which). The rearrangement joined TRBV7-9 to TRBJ2-2; a tentative D match to TRBD1 spans 5 bases. This TCR was recovered from a male donor with ankylosing spondylitis. The nucleotide sequence reads as follows: TGTGCCAGCAGGGCAGGGATGAGCACCGGGGAGCTGTTTTTT. The resulting protein is CASRAGMSTGELFF.